This is a list of T cell receptor beta chains from one sample in a study of blood T cell repertoires in COVID-19. Libraries were prepared by immunoSEQ multiplex PCR; TCRdb keeps only in-frame clonotypes and omits some of them. The table has about 38,000 clones, almost 90% seen once. Sequenced input: peripheral blood. The receptors shown here come from a man aged 60 to 75 with active or convalescent COVID-19. The CDR3 runs from the conserved cysteine through the conserved F or W. The D gene is left open where the match is weak. A clone size is listed for some rows: how often the clone was seen (once, few, many), or a class if it is expanded.

>-|TRBV11-2|-|TRBJ2-1
CASSPNPGFSYNEQFF
TGTGCCAGCAGCCCCAACCCCGGTTTCTCCTACAATGAGCAGTTCTTC
>-|TRBV6-2/TRBV6-3|-|TRBJ2-1
CASSYSRHSRDSYNEQFF
TGTGCCAGCAGTTACTCGAGGCATAGCCGGGACTCATACAATGAGCAGTTCTTC
>-|TRBV11-2|TRBD1|TRBJ2-1
CASRPVRDRGVRGEQFF
TGTGCCAGCAGACCTGTACGGGACAGGGGCGTAAGGGGTGAGCAGTTCTTC
>-|TRBV10-2|TRBD1|TRBJ1-2
CASSRTGTAKFNYGYTF
TGCGCCAGCAGCAGGACTGGGACAGCAAAATTTAACTATGGCTACACCTTC
>-|TRBV11-2|TRBD1|TRBJ1-1
CASSLPGQVNTEAFF
TGTGCCAGCAGCTTGCCGGGACAGGTGAACACTGAAGCTTTCTTT
>once|TRBV12-3/TRBV12-4|-|TRBJ1-5
CASSLKTDQPQHF
TGTGCCAGCAGTTTGAAGACAGATCAGCCCCAGCATTTT
>-|TRBV30|-|TRBJ2-7
CAWSDLVGHLEQYF
TGTGCCTGGAGTGACCTCGTGGGACACCTCGAGCAGTACTTC
>-|TRBV30|-|TRBJ1-1
CAWRTVGTEAFF
TGTGCCTGGAGGACAGTAGGGACTGAAGCTTTCTTT
>few|TRBV5-4|-|TRBJ1-2
CASRTGLGRDGYTF
TGTGCCTCTCGTACGGGCTTGGGGCGTGATGGCTACACCTTC
>-|TRBV29-1|TRBD2|TRBJ2-3
CSVEGGVRSTDTQYF
TGCAGCGTTGAGGGAGGGGTTCGGAGCACAGATACGCAGTATTTT
>-|TRBV15|TRBD1|TRBJ2-1
CATSREGQGPNEQFF
TGTGCCACCAGCAGAGAGGGACAGGGGCCCAATGAGCAGTTCTTC
>-|TRBV3-1/TRBV3-2|TRBD1|TRBJ2-3
CASSQQGAGDTQYF
TGTGCCAGCAGCCAACAGGGGGCCGGAGATACGCAGTATTTT
>-|TRBV5-1|TRBD1|TRBJ2-1
CASSFERTGDGNEQFF
TGCGCCAGCAGCTTTGAGCGGACAGGGGACGGCAATGAGCAGTTCTTC
>-|TRBV11-2|-|TRBJ1-1
CASSLVAQNTEAFF
TGTGCCAGCAGCTTAGTAGCACAGAACACTGAAGCTTTCTTT
>-|TRBV18|TRBD2|TRBJ2-1
CASSPLILAGVFNEQFF
TGTGCCAGCTCACCACTTATATTAGCGGGAGTTTTCAATGAGCAGTTCTTC
>-|TRBV12-3/TRBV12-4|-|TRBJ1-5
CASSLTRDQPQHF
TGTGCCAGCAGTTTGACGAGGGATCAGCCCCAGCATTTT
>-|TRBV5-4|-|TRBJ2-3
CASSTGPGGTDTQYF
TGTGCCAGCAGCACGGGACCAGGGGGCACAGATACGCAGTATTTT
>-|TRBV5-4|-|TRBJ2-1
CASSRLVEANEQFF
TGTGCCAGCAGCCGACTAGTTGAGGCCAATGAGCAGTTCTTC
>-|TRBV19|-|TRBJ2-1
CASSIDQGSVPNEQFF
TGTGCCAGTAGTATAGATCAGGGGTCAGTCCCCAATGAGCAGTTCTTC
>-|TRBV9|-|TRBJ2-1
CASSVAALAPSYNEQFF
TGTGCCAGCAGCGTAGCCGCACTAGCACCCTCCTACAATGAGCAGTTCTTC
>medium-sized|TRBV28|TRBD1|TRBJ2-2
CASSPYPGTGVSTGELFF
TGTGCCAGCAGTCCGTATCCCGGGACAGGGGTTAGCACCGGGGAGCTGTTTTTT
>-|TRBV5-4|-|TRBJ2-1
CASSFGHTLPVVNEQFF
TGTGCCAGCAGCTTCGGACACACACTCCCCGTGGTCAATGAGCAGTTCTTC
>-|TRBV7-2|-|TRBJ2-3
CASSLARTDTQYF
TGTGCCAGCAGCTTAGCGCGAACAGATACGCAGTATTTT
>-|TRBV28|TRBD1|TRBJ2-1
CASSFGPSSRGHYNEQFF
TGTGCCAGCAGTTTTGGGCCATCATCCAGGGGGCATTACAATGAGCAGTTCTTC
>-|TRBV7-3|-|TRBJ2-3
CASSSNPSTDTQYF
TGTGCCAGCAGCTCTAACCCAAGCACAGATACGCAGTATTTT
>-|TRBV9|-|TRBJ2-3
CASSGQSLGADTQYF
TGTGCCAGCAGCGGCCAAAGCTTAGGGGCAGATACGCAGTATTTT
>-|TRBV11-2|TRBD1|TRBJ1-1
CASSLIRQGKDTEAFF
TGTGCCAGCAGCTTAATCCGACAGGGGAAGGACACTGAAGCTTTCTTT
>-|TRBV5-1|TRBD2|TRBJ2-2
CASKGGSSNTGELFF
TGCGCCAGCAAGGGCGGGAGCTCGAACACCGGGGAGCTGTTTTTT
>-|TRBV10-1|-|TRBJ2-5
CASSESARGKETQYF
TGCGCCAGCAGTGAGTCGGCGAGGGGGAAAGAGACCCAGTACTTC
>-|TRBV7-2|TRBD2|TRBJ2-3
CASRDGGLAGGPLDTQYF
TGTGCCAGCAGGGACGGCGGGCTAGCGGGAGGGCCGTTGGATACGCAGTATTTT
>-|TRBV19|TRBD2|TRBJ2-3
CASSGLAGSSDTQYF
TGTGCCAGTAGCGGACTAGCGGGATCATCAGATACGCAGTATTTT
>-|TRBV4-1|TRBD1|TRBJ2-1
CASSQSPGTGVLSDNEQFF
TGCGCCAGCAGCCAGTCCCCCGGGACAGGGGTCCTCTCCGACAATGAGCAGTTCTTC
>-|TRBV10-3|TRBD1|TRBJ2-3
CAIRPGGGTDTQYF
TGTGCCATCAGGCCAGGGGGTGGCACAGATACGCAGTATTTT
>-|TRBV21-1|-|TRBJ2-7
CASSKEGGTPPYEQYF
TGTGCCAGCAGCAAAGAAGGCGGGACCCCACCCTACGAGCAGTACTTC
>-|TRBV7-9|-|TRBJ1-4
CASSQRGTNEKLFF
TGTGCCAGCAGCCAAAGGGGGACTAATGAAAAACTGTTTTTT
>-|TRBV29-1|TRBD2|TRBJ2-5
CSVEKLAALQETQYF
TGCAGCGTTGAAAAACTAGCGGCACTCCAAGAGACCCAGTACTTC
>-|TRBV5-1|-|TRBJ1-4
CASSPGRPTNEKLFF
TGCGCCAGCAGCCCCGGGAGACCAACTAATGAAAAACTGTTTTTT